The 28 T cell receptor beta chains listed next were all sequenced from one sample in a study of T cells in localized non-small cell lung cancer. TCRdb's copy holds only in-frame clones and misses some; the assay was immunoSEQ multiplex PCR. The repertoire holds 50,000 to 55,000 clones, with over 80% as singletons. Material: peripheral blood mononuclear cells, obtained before any cancer treatment. Receptors were obtained from a man aged 35 to 69 with stage III lung adenocarcinoma.

The J gene is TRBJ2-7, the V gene TRBV11-2; D is undetermined. V gave up 3 bases and J gave up 1 base, with 16 bases separating them. Per germline, CDR1 SGHAT and CDR2 FQNNGV. The CDR3 is made up of 16 amino acids. This CDR3 reads CASSLGGGEISYEQYF. DNA of the CDR3: TGTGCCAGCAGCTTGGGCGGCGGAGAGATTTCCTACGAGCAGTACTTC.

V usage is TRBV2 and J usage is TRBJ2-1; the D gene is possibly TRBD1 (5 bases). CDR1 and CDR2 (germline): SNHLY, FYNNEI. The CDR3 spans 16 residues. The ends were cut back, 6 bases at V and 2 bases at J, with 17 bases in the middle. The CDR3: CASRDGGQGPYNEQFF. The CDR3 bases are TGTGCCAGCAGGGACGGTGGGCAGGGCCCCTACAATGAGCAGTTCTTC.

This CDR3 is CASATGTHYTGELFF. The CDR3 DNA reads TGCGCCAGCGCAACCGGGACACATTACACCGGGGAGCTGTTTTTT. The gene calls are TRBV5-1 and TRBJ2-2; tentatively, D is TRBD1 (6 bases). V lost 7 bases, J lost 3 bases, and 16 bases lay in between. CDR3 length: 15 amino acids. Germline assignment: CDR1 SGHRS and CDR2 YFSETQ. Based on the CDR3 plus reference TRBV5-1 and TRBJ2-2, the full variable domain is KAGVTQTPRYLIKTRGQQVTLSCSPISGHRSVSWYQQTPGQGLQFLFEYFSETQRNKGNFPGRFSGRQFSNSRSEMNVSTLELGDSALYLCASATGTHYTGELFFGEGSRLTVL.

The V and J genes are TRBV5-5 and TRBJ1-4, with 7 bases matching TRBD1. Per the germline V gene, CDR1 is SGHKS and CDR2 is YYEKEE (reference sequence). Trimming at V came to 2 bases and at J to 6 bases, leaving 4 bases not matched to a gene. This CDR3 is 14 amino acids long. CDR3 coding DNA: TGTGCCAGCAGCTTCGACAGGGTGGATGAAAAACTGTTTTTT. Translated: CASSFDRVDEKLFF.

This chain connects TRBV30 to TRBJ1-5, with 7 positions matching TRBD1. There are 14 residues in the CDR3. Per the germline V gene, CDR1 is GTSNPN and CDR2 is SVGIG (reference sequence). The V and J ends lost 3 bases and 7 bases, in that order; junction bases with no gene match: 9. The CDR3 spells CAWSRGTAGQPQHF. CDR3 nucleotides: TGTGCCTGGAGCCGAGGGACAGCGGGACAGCCCCAGCATTTT.

V gene TRBV19 combines with J gene TRBJ2-2; no firm D call. CDR3 length: 18 amino acids. Between the trimmed V and J ends, which lost 0 bases and 2 bases, there was a span of 16 bases. Germline V gene sequence: CDR1 LNHDA, CDR2 SQIVND (reference sequence). Written as DNA, the CDR3 is TGTGCCAGTAGTATAGATAGGAGCCAGAAACCTAACACCGGGGAGCTGTTTTTT. This codes for CASSIDRSQKPNTGELFF.

J is TRBJ1-5 and V is TRBV19; 9 bases line up with TRBD1. There are 13 residues in the CDR3. Germline assignment: CDR1 LNHDA and CDR2 SQIVND (reference sequence). The J segment lost 6 bases and the V segment lost 8 bases, leaving 5 bases of the junction unmatched. The CDR3 is CASSTGGGQPQHF. The CDR3 DNA reads TGTGCCAGTTCGACAGGGGGGGGTCAGCCCCAGCATTTT.

The chain combines TRBV5-6 with TRBJ2-7; a possible D gene is TRBD1 (5 bases). V lost 4 bases and J lost 0, with 14 bases in between. CDR1 and CDR2 (germline): SGHDT, YYEEEE. The CDR3 is 15 residues long. For the CDR3, the DNA is TGTGCCAGCAGCCCGTCGCAGGGCATCTCCTACGAGCAGTACTTC. Encoded protein: CASSPSQGISYEQYF.

This chain uses TRBV11-3 with TRBJ2-1; 13 bases align to TRBD2. Germline V gene data show CDR1 as SGHNT and CDR2 as YENEEA. This CDR3 is 19 amino acids long. J gave up 2 bases and V 0 bases, and 7 bases lay outside the gene matches. For the CDR3, the DNA is TGTGCCAGCAGCTTAGAACTAGCGGGGGGGCCTAGCCCCTACAATGAGCAGTTCTTC. Encoded protein: CASSLELAGGPSPYNEQFF.

V is TRBV28 and J is TRBJ1-2; 9 bases fit TRBD1. This CDR3 is built from 15 residues. Trimming at V came to 5 bases and at J to 7 bases, leaving 11 bases not matched to a gene. Looked up from germline, CDR1 is MDHEN and CDR2 is SYDVKM. The CDR3 DNA reads as TGTGCCAGCAGTCACATGACAGGGGGGGTTCTTGGCTACACCTTC. This encodes CASSHMTGGVLGYTF.

In its sample, this clone was seen once. J is TRBJ1-1 and V is TRBV6-5; TRBD1 matches at 9 bases. Germline V gene sequence: CDR1 MNHEY, CDR2 SVGAGI. V lost 4 bases to trimming and J lost 6 bases; unmatched junction nucleotides: 9. This CDR3 has 15 amino acids. The CDR3: CASSFPGQGHSEAFF. In DNA, the CDR3 is TGTGCCAGCAGTTTCCCGGGACAGGGCCATTCTGAAGCTTTCTTT.

Here the CDR3 DNA reads TGTGCCTGGACACCAAATAGCAATCAGCCCCAGCATTTT. Its translation is CAWTPNSNQPQHF. The rearrangement links TRBV30 to TRBJ1-5, with D hard to call. The CDR3 consists of 13 residues. Germline V CDR1 and CDR2: GTSNPN, SVGIG (reference sequence). V lost 4 bases and J 0 bases, leaving 7 bases between the germline ends.

The J gene is TRBJ1-2, the V gene TRBV6-5; D is perhaps TRBD1 (5 bases). V dropped 6 bases and J dropped 6 bases, with 14 bases sitting between them. The CDR3 extends over 13 amino acids. Germline V gene data show CDR1 as MNHEY and CDR2 as SVGAGI. The CDR3 region is CASSLLDSNGYTF. DNA for the CDR3: TGTGCCAGCAGCCTTCTTGACAGCAATGGCTACACCTTC.

The chain has TRBV6-1 and TRBJ2-5; 13 bases are a match to TRBD2. This CDR3 has 14 residues. Germline CDR1 and CDR2: MNHNS and SASEGT. V trimming: 10 bases; J trimming: 4 bases; junction bases outside the gene matches: 6. CDR3 bases: TGTGCCACAACAGGACTAGCGGGAGTAGAGACCCAGTACTTC. Protein product: CATTGLAGVETQYF.

The chain has TRBV29-1 and TRBJ2-1; the match to TRBD1 covers 7 bases. CDR1 is SQVTM and CDR2 is ANQGSEA in the germline V gene. The length of the CDR3 is 11 residues. The J segment lost 9 bases and the V segment lost 5 bases, leaving 4 bases of the junction unmatched. CDR3 protein: CSVQGVGEQFF. The CDR3 DNA sequence: TGCAGCGTTCAGGGGGTTGGTGAGCAGTTCTTC.

J is TRBJ1-2 and V is TRBV27; the D gene is possibly TRBD1 (5 bases). The CDR3 is made up of 12 amino acids. Looked up from germline, CDR1 is MNHEY and CDR2 is SMNVEV (reference sequence). V lost 4 bases to trimming and J lost 8 bases, with 11 bases between them. CDR3 in DNA: TGTGCCAGCAGTTCGGGACTGTCGGGCTACACCTTC. This codes for CASSSGLSGYTF.

The chain is built from TRBV19 and TRBJ1-5, with D perhaps TRBD1 (5 bases). Germline V gene data show CDR1 as LNHDA and CDR2 as SQIVND (reference sequence). Trimming removed 5 bases at V and 0 bases at J, with 11 bases between. The CDR3 runs to 15 residues. The CDR3 bases are TGTGCCAGTAGTCCTGACAGTTATAGCAATCAGCCCCAGCATTTT. It is translated as CASSPDSYSNQPQHF.

This sequence joins TRBV9 and TRBJ1-3, with TRBD1 matching over 7 bases. This CDR3 spans 14 amino acids. With 4 bases clipped from V and 3 bases from J, the junction kept 4 bases outside the gene matches. Looked up from germline, CDR1 is SGDLS and CDR2 is YYNGEE. The DNA of the CDR3 is TGTGCCAGCAGCTTCGGACAGGATGGAAACACCATATATTTT. This sequence encodes CASSFGQDGNTIYF.

The V gene is TRBV6-5, the J gene TRBJ1-1; a possible D gene is TRBD1 (5 bases). Per germline, CDR1 MNHEY and CDR2 SVGAGI. The CDR3 runs to 13 residues. With 2 bases removed from V and 8 bases from J, the gap between germline ends came to 12 bases. CDR3 DNA: TGTGCCAGCAGTTACCTCGCGGGGGTCGAAGCTTTCTTT. This sequence encodes CASSYLAGVEAFF.

CDR3 DNA sequence: TGCAGTGGTGACACCATATATTTT. It is translated as CSGDTIYF. The chain joins TRBV20-1 to TRBJ1-3, with unresolved D. This CDR3 spans 8 amino acids. The germline CDR1 and CDR2 sequences are DFQATT and SNEGSKA (reference sequence). V lost 7 bases to trimming and J lost 8 bases, with 3 bases between them.

The CDR3 coding sequence is TGTGCCAGCAGCCGAATGGGCAACCAAGAGACCCAGTACTTC. It specifies CASSRMGNQETQYF. The rearrangement joins TRBV5-6 to TRBJ2-5; D not certain. The CDR3 extends over 14 amino acids. Germline assignment: CDR1 SGHDT and CDR2 YYEEEE. The ends were cut back, 4 bases at V and 0 bases at J, with 10 bases in the middle.

CDR3 in amino acids: CASSPGLAGADTQYF. The CDR3 DNA reads TGTGCCAGCAGTCCTGGACTAGCCGGGGCAGATACGCAGTATTTT. The rearrangement joins TRBV6-1 to TRBJ2-3; TRBD2 matches at 8 bases. The J segment lost 4 bases and the V segment lost 5 bases, leaving 8 bases of the junction unmatched. The CDR3 sequence is 15 residues long. Germline lookup yields CDR1 MNHNS and CDR2 SASEGT.

This clone was counted only a few times. The rearrangement uses TRBV5-8 and TRBJ1-3; D not resolved. The CDR3 consists of 11 residues. Germline assignment: CDR1 SGHTS and CDR2 YDEGEE. Trimming left V 4 bases short and J 7 bases short, with 6 bases between. The CDR3 region has the DNA TGTGCCAGCAGCGCCAGGAACACCATATATTTT. This sequence encodes CASSARNTIYF.

In its sample, this clone was seen once. V is TRBV7-9 and J is TRBJ2-1; no reliable D call. The CDR3 loop spans 12 amino acids. Germline CDR1 is SEHNR and CDR2 is FQNEAQ (reference sequence). V was shortened by 4 bases and J by 2 bases, with 3 bases between the two germline ends. The CDR3 coding sequence is TGTGCCAGCAGCTCACCCTACAATGAGCAGTTCTTC. Its protein is CASSSPYNEQFF.

V gene TRBV29-1 combines with J gene TRBJ2-3; tentative D call: TRBD1 (5 bases). CDR1 is SQVTM and CDR2 is ANQGSEA in the germline V gene. Trimming took off 6 bases at V and 1 base at J, with 14 bases between the two ends. This CDR3 has 14 residues. In DNA, the CDR3 is TGCAGCGTGCTTTCAGGGCTGGGCACAGATACGCAGTATTTT. Amino acids: CSVLSGLGTDTQYF.

The V and J genes are TRBV5-1 and TRBJ2-1; 12 nucleotides match TRBD2. V shed 5 bases, J shed 2 bases, and the junction held 14 bases outside the gene matches. Germline lookup yields CDR1 SGHRS and CDR2 YFSETQ. The CDR3 length is 19 residues. CDR3 amino acids: CASSKSGTSGPPPYNEQFF. For the CDR3, the DNA is TGCGCCAGCAGTAAAAGTGGGACTAGCGGGCCTCCCCCCTACAATGAGCAGTTCTTC.

V gene TRBV11-2 combines with J gene TRBJ2-7; 11 nucleotides align to TRBD2. This CDR3 region has 15 residues. Germline lookup yields CDR1 SGHAT and CDR2 FQNNGV. V shed 4 bases and J 2 bases; nucleotides not matched to a gene: 4. The CDR3 sequence is CASSYGTSGTYEQYF. The CDR3 region has the DNA TGTGCCAGCAGCTACGGGACTAGCGGAACCTACGAGCAGTACTTC.

The V and J genes are TRBV19 and TRBJ2-7; perhaps TRBD1 as D (5 bases). Germline V gives CDR1 LNHDA, CDR2 SQIVND (reference sequence). There are 13 residues in the CDR3. Trimming cost V 4 bases and J 2 bases, with 9 bases left between them. The CDR3 DNA sequence: TGTGCCAGTAGTAACAGGCAAACCTACGAGCAGTACTTC. It codes for CASSNRQTYEQYF.